Each of the 6 T cell receptor beta chains below was sequenced from the same sample in a study of cytomegalovirus exposure and HLA in healthy donors (dated by TCRdb to about 2017). Library prep was done by the immunoSEQ multiplex PCR assay. For the multiplex PCR, a mixture combining 60 forward primers for TCR Vbeta segments and 13 reverse primers for TCR Jbeta segments was used. Here the immuneACCESS table is served through TCRdb, limited to in-frame sequences with V and J called. Missing clones are a known gap in these copies; in checked studies unresolved V genes cover under half, and the rest lacks a known reason. Present in this sample are roughly 69,000 clones, around 72% of which were seen just once. The top ten constitute around 13% of the sample. Sequencing input: PBMCs. These receptors all stem from a male donor in good health and CMV-seropositive.

The J gene is TRBJ2-2, the V gene TRBV9; perhaps TRBD1 as D (5 bases). The CDR3 is 15 residues long. Germline CDR1 SGDLS, CDR2 YYNGEE. Trimming cost V 0 bases and J 3 bases, with 9 bases left between them. As DNA, the CDR3 is TGTGCCAGCAGCGTAGAAAGGGGCTACACCGGGGAGCTGTTTTTT. Translation: CASSVERGYTGELFF.

The V and J genes are TRBV6-1 and TRBJ2-1; 9 positions agree with TRBD2. Per germline, CDR1 MNHNS and CDR2 SASEGT. The CDR3 runs 14 residues. Trimming cost V 4 bases and J 7 bases; bases outside gene matches: 5. The CDR3 reads CASSGLAGANEQFF. The DNA for the CDR3 is TGTGCCAGCAGTGGGTTAGCGGGAGCTAATGAGCAGTTCTTC.

The chain is built from TRBV5-6 and TRBJ1-5; TRBD1 matches 7 bases. CDR1 and CDR2 from the germline V gene are SGHDT and YYEEEE. The CDR3 covers 13 residues. The V gene end was trimmed by 4 bases and the J gene end by 6 bases; junction bases not matched to a gene: 4. DNA of the CDR3: TGTGCCAGCAGCCCGACAGGGACTCAGCCCCAGCATTTT. Translating it yields CASSPTGTQPQHF.

This chain connects TRBV7-2 to TRBJ1-4, with D hard to call. The length of the CDR3 is 11 residues. In germline, CDR1 is SGHTA, CDR2 FQGNSA. The V end lost 4 bases, the J end lost 11 bases, and 8 bases lay between the germline ends. Here the CDR3 reads CASSSSEKLFF. The DNA of the CDR3 is TGTGCCAGCAGCTCGAGTGAGAAACTGTTTTTT.

The V call is TRBV4-3, the J call TRBJ1-1; D unclear. The CDR3 length is 14 residues. The germline gives CDR1 LGHNA, CDR2 YSLEER. V was shortened by 5 bases and J by 1 base, with 11 bases between the two germline ends. CDR3 protein: CASSEDGRNTEAFF. CDR3 nucleotide sequence: TGCGCCAGCAGCGAGGACGGGAGGAACACTGAAGCTTTCTTT.

This clone was observed a handful of times. The CDR3 DNA sequence: TGTGCCAGCAGCTTAGATCTCGGTGGCTACACCTTC. Protein product: CASSLDLGGYTF. The chain links TRBV11-2 to TRBJ1-2; no clear D gene. The germline gives CDR1 SGHAT, CDR2 FQNNGV. CDR3 length: 12 residues. The V gene lost 0 bases and the J gene lost 7 bases, with 6 bases spanning the gap. Complete variable domain (other parts from reference TRBV11-2 and TRBJ1-2): EAGVAQSPRYKIIEKRQSVAFWCNPISGHATLYWYQQILGQGPKLLIQFQNNGVVDDSQLPKDRFSAERLKGVDSTLKIQPAKLEDSAVYLCASSLDLGGYTFGSGTRLTVV.